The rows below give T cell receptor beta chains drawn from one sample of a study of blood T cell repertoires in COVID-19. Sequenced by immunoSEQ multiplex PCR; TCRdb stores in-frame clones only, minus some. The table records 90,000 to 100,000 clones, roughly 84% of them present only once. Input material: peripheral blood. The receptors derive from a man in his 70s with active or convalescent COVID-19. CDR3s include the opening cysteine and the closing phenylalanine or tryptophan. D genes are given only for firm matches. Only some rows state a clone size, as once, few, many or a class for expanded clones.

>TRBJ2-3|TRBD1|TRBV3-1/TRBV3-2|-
CASSQAGQGATDTQYF
TGTGCCAGCAGCCAGGCCGGACAGGGGGCAACAGATACGCAGTATTTT
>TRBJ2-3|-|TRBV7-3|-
CASSLPGEMTEEAQYF
TGTGCCAGCAGCTTACCGGGGGAGATGACAGAAGAGGCGCAGTATTTT
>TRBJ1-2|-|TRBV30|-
CAWSPSNYGYTF
TGTGCCTGGAGTCCATCTAACTATGGCTACACCTTC
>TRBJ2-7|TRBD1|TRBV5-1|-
CASTTLGDSSYEQYF
TGCGCCAGCACCACCCTCGGGGACAGCTCCTACGAGCAGTACTTC
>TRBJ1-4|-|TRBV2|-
CASTLQGNNEKLFF
TGTGCCAGCACCTTACAGGGAAATAATGAAAAACTGTTTTTT
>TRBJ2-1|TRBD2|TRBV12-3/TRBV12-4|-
CASSLTSGGYQFF
TGTGCCAGCAGTTTGACTAGCGGGGGGTATCAGTTCTTC
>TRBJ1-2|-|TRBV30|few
CACSGIYGYTF
TGTGCCTGCTCAGGAATCTATGGCTACACCTTC
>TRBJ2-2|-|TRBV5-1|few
CASSLVGLTGELFF
TGCGCCAGCAGCTTGGTAGGACTCACCGGGGAGCTGTTTTTT
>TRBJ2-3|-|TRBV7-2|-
CASSLEQYTDTQYF
TGTGCCAGCAGCTTAGAACAGTACACAGATACGCAGTATTTT
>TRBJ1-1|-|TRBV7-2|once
CASSLVTGVTEAFF
TGTGCCAGCAGCTTAGTTACGGGTGTCACTGAAGCTTTCTTT
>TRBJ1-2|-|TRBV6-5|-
CASSAGDVDGYTF
TGTGCCAGCAGCGCAGGTGATGTCGATGGCTACACCTTC
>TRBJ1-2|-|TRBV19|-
CASSMGKSSYGYTF
TGTGCCAGTAGTATGGGCAAATCGAGCTATGGCTACACCTTC